The subject of this entry is one T cell receptor (beta chain). This record belongs to a study of human T cells and chemical hapten exposure. Study at large: Small differences in pooled library volume mainly drove the variation in TCR yields per sample.

RNA extraction used unfractionated whole blood as the source of total RNA. Unique molecular identifiers were linked by the library to individual cDNA molecules. Authors' methods: Samples ranged from roughly 23,224 to 700,000 TCRs, with a median of approximately 90,000. TCRdb re-derived calls from the 5' RACE reads in MiXCR, one entry per CDR3 protein. Here the V and J calls rest on TCRdb's processing, not on the authors' analysis. The table includes approximately 140,000 distinct CDR3 sequences, about 4% detected once. The germline V gene encodes CDR1 SGDLS and CDR2 YYNGEE. Trimming at V came to 4 bases and at J to 6 bases, leaving 10 bases not matched to a gene. The CDR3 covers 16 residues.

This clonotype was sampled from a female donor in good health. The chain recombines TRBV9 with TRBJ2-1, with TRBD2 matching 10 bases. CDR3 coding DNA: TGTGCCAGCAGCCCTCAGGGAGCGGGGGGGTTCAATGAGCAGTTCTTC. Its protein product is CASSPQGAGGFNEQFF.